This TCR beta chain is drawn from a study of cytomegalovirus exposure and HLA in healthy donors. Germline CDR1 SGHTA, CDR2 FQGNSA. V lost 3 bases and J lost 4, with 3 bases in between. The CDR3 runs 11 residues. The study, taken as a whole, reports: Overall, approximately 150 TCR beta chains were annotated as cytomegalovirus-associated.

Turning to this clone: Antigen: not known.

Primers included in the PCR were 60 Vbeta and 13 Jbeta primers. The assay was immunoSEQ multiplex PCR, and TCRdb's table has in-frame clones only and misses some. This sample has around 55,000 clones, with over 65% found just once. The chain couples TRBV7-2 to TRBJ1-2; D remains ambiguous. The TCR sequence derives from a middle-aged man in good health and CMV-seropositive. Specimen: PBMCs. Here the CDR3 reads CASSFLYGYTF. The CDR3 DNA is TGTGCCAGCAGCTTTCTCTATGGCTACACCTTC.